The clone carrying this T cell receptor (beta chain) was recorded many times. This record comes from a study of molecular identifiers for immune sequencing clone quantification. TCRdb passed the PCR reads through MiXCR, listing each CDR3 protein once. The table shows about 65,000 distinct CDR3 sequences, with 15% to 20% occurring only once. This CDR3 region has 14 residues. Per the germline V gene, CDR1 is LGHDT and CDR2 is YNNKEL (reference sequence). Between the trimmed V and J ends, which lost 6 bases and 0 bases, there was a span of 10 bases. Naive CD8 T cells were sorted, and the gate applied was CD8+CD4-CCR7+CD45RA+.

Sequencing input: naive CD8+ T cells from blood, with Jurkat cell RNA spiked in. The subset is: FACS-sorted CD8+CD4-CCR7+CD45RA+ naive T cells. The chain couples TRBV3-1 to TRBJ2-3; D is perhaps TRBD1 or TRBD2 (5 bases each). This receptor was taken from a human donor in good health. Some libraries in this study had Jurkat cell RNA spiked in. CDR3 sequence reads: CASRQEESTDTQYF. The CDR3 DNA follows: TGTGCCAGCAGACAGGAGGAAAGCACAGATACGCAGTATTTT.